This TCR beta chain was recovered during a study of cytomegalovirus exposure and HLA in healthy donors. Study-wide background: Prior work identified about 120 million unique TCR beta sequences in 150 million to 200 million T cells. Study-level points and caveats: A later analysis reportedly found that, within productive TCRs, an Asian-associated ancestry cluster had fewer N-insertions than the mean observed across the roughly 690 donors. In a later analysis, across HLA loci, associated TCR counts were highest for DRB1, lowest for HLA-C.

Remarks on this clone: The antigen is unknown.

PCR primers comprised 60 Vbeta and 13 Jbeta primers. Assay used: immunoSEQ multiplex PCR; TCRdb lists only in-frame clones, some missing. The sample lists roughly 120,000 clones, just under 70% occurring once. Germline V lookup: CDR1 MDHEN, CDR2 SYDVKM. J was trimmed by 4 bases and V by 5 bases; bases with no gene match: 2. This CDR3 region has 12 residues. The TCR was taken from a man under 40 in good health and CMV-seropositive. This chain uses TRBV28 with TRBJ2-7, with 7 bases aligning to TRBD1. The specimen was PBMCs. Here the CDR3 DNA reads TGTGCCAGCAGTGACAGGGTTTACGAGCAGTACGTC. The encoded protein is CASSDRVYEQYV.